The 9 T cell receptor beta chains reported below all come from one sample, sequenced in a study of PD-1 blockade in classical Hodgkin lymphoma. The method was immunoSEQ multiplex PCR; TCRdb's version includes in-frame clones alone and lacks a portion of them. Of roughly 64,000 clones listed, about 90% are singletons. Time point reported: cycle 4 day 1 (C4D1), after five to seven weeks of nivolumab. No patient escaped relapse after autologous stem cell transplantation, and brentuximab vedotin exposure varied. The sequencing here drew on peripheral blood mononuclear cells (PBMCs), taken before the fourth cycle of nivolumab. Receptors originate from a human donor with classical Hodgkin lymphoma.

This sequence joins TRBV27 and TRBJ1-1; TRBD1 matches at 7 bases. V shed 8 bases, J shed 5 bases, and the junction held 14 bases outside the gene matches. This CDR3 is built from 15 residues. The germline V gene encodes CDR1 MNHEY and CDR2 SMNVEV (reference sequence). In nucleotides, the CDR3 is TGTGCCAGCCCAACCCAGGGGGATGTGAGTACTGAAGCTTTCTTT. It encodes CASPTQGDVSTEAFF.

The J gene is TRBJ2-3, the V gene TRBV5-4; no clear D. Germline CDR1 and CDR2: SGHNT and YYREEE (reference sequence). The CDR3 sequence is 12 residues long. V was pared by 5 bases and J by 4 bases, with 8 bases between. The DNA of the CDR3 is TGTGCCAGCAGGGGTGGGGCAGATACGCAGTATTTT. Protein: CASRGGADTQYF.

V usage is TRBV2 and J usage is TRBJ1-2; D ambiguous. The CDR3 covers 12 residues. Per the germline V gene, CDR1 is SNHLY and CDR2 is FYNNEI. The V end lost 7 bases, the J end lost 1 base, and 7 bases lay between the germline ends. CDR3 sequence: CASKSVNYGYTF. The CDR3 nucleotides are TGTGCCAGCAAAAGCGTTAACTATGGCTACACCTTC.

This rearrangement joins TRBV27 to TRBJ2-5; perhaps TRBD2 as D (5 bases). The CDR3 is 14 residues long. Germline V gene sequence: CDR1 MNHEY, CDR2 SMNVEV (reference sequence). The germline V and J ends were trimmed by 5 bases and 1 base, with 11 bases remaining between them. The CDR3 DNA sequence: TGTGCCAGCAGTGATCGGACTTTCCAAGAGACCCAGTACTTC. Translation gives CASSDRTFQETQYF.

The chain combines TRBV30 with TRBJ2-1; no definite D call. The CDR3 is 13 residues long. The V gene lost 2 bases and the J gene lost 8 bases, with 13 bases spanning the gap. Germline CDR1 reads GTSNPN; CDR2 reads SVGIG (reference sequence). This CDR3 is CAWSNQIPYEQFF. DNA for the CDR3: TGTGCCTGGAGTAACCAGATACCTTATGAGCAGTTCTTC.

In DNA form, the CDR3 reads TGTGCCAGCAGCTCCGGACAGGGGGCGAGCACCGGGGAGCTGTTTTTT. Its translation is CASSSGQGASTGELFF. The chain combines TRBV13 with TRBJ2-2; 11 bases are shared with TRBD1. Trimming at V came to 4 bases and at J to 4 bases, leaving 5 bases not matched to a gene. This CDR3 region has 16 residues. Germline CDR1 is PRHDT and CDR2 is FYEKMQ (reference sequence). The complete variable domain, with remaining parts taken from reference TRBV13 and TRBJ2-2, reads AAGVIQSPRHLIKEKRETATLKCYPIPRHDTVYWYQQGPGQDPQFLISFYEKMQSDKGSIPDRFSAQQFSDYHSELNMSSLELGDSALYFCASSSGQGASTGELFFGEGSRLTVL.

The chain combines TRBV9 with TRBJ2-1, with unresolved D. This CDR3 comprises 15 residues. V dropped 0 bases and J dropped 10 bases, with 17 bases sitting between them. In germline, CDR1 is SGDLS, CDR2 YYNGEE. The CDR3 here is CASSVGVDLWGEQFF. Here the CDR3 DNA reads TGTGCCAGCAGCGTAGGCGTTGATTTGTGGGGAGAGCAGTTCTTC.

The chain recombines TRBV7-9 with TRBJ2-3; D is possibly TRBD1 or TRBD2 (5 bases each). Trimming pared 5 bases from V and 1 base from J, leaving 22 bases between. The CDR3 length is 18 residues. Looked up from germline, CDR1 is SEHNR and CDR2 is FQNEAQ (reference sequence). For the CDR3, the DNA is TGTGCCAGCAGCCGACAAGTAGGGGAGACCTACCGCACAGATACGCAGTATTTT. This codes for CASSRQVGETYRTDTQYF.

The chain recombines TRBV5-1 with TRBJ2-1, with 8 bases that match TRBD2. This CDR3 is built from 17 residues. CDR1 is SGHRS, CDR2 YFSETQ, per germline. V lost 0 bases, J lost 7 bases, and 12 bases stayed unmatched. The CDR3 bases are TGCGCCAGCAGCTTGGTAGGATACGGGGGGGCCTCGAATGAGCAGTTCTTC. Its translation: CASSLVGYGGASNEQFF.